The T cell receptor beta chain under discussion was sequenced for a study of cytomegalovirus exposure and HLA in healthy donors. Study conclusions and caveats: It was 164 TCR beta chains that were listed as cytomegalovirus-associated. Sequencing depth across donors, presence/absence analyses assumed, was roughly uniform.

This clone was detected many times. What it binds is not known. The PCR made use of 60 Vbeta and 13 Jbeta primers. Produced via immunoSEQ multiplex PCR; TCRdb's table is partial and in-frame only. The repertoire holds 100,000 to 150,000 clones, about 85% seen once, with around 1.7% in the top ten. CDR3 length equals 15 residues. Germline loops: CDR1 MNHEY, CDR2 SMNVEV (reference sequence). V gave up 4 bases and J gave up 6 bases, with 18 bases separating them. The chain recombines TRBV27 with TRBJ1-1; D remains ambiguous. The origin of this receptor is a boy aged 10-17 years in good health and CMV-seronegative. Sequenced: PBMCs. CDR3 in DNA: TGTGCCAGCAGTTCAATCCATAACACCGGAGCTGAAGCTTTCTTT. It specifies CASSSIHNTGAEAFF.